Listed here are 29 T cell receptor beta chains from one sample, sequenced in a study of OX40 agonist ivuxolimab in advanced cancers. The data were produced by immunoSEQ multiplex PCR, yet TCRdb's version contains in-frame clones alone and is incomplete. The sample holds around 52,000 clones; 65% to 85% are singletons and the top ten take over 3%. The sequencing used CD4+ or CD8+ T cells sorted from blood, collected in a trial of the OX40 agonist ivuxolimab. Receptor source: an adult with an advanced solid tumor such as melanoma, head and neck, liver or kidney cancer.

This sequence joins TRBV5-1 and TRBJ2-2; 8 bases are a match to TRBD1. The CDR3 covers 15 residues. The V gene end was trimmed by 4 bases and the J gene end by 3 bases; junction bases not matched to a gene: 5. Germline CDR1 reads SGHRS; CDR2 reads YFSETQ. In DNA form, the CDR3 reads TGCGCCAGCAGCCCGGACAGGGCCCACACCGGGGAGCTGTTTTTT. It codes for CASSPDRAHTGELFF.

This chain uses TRBV4-1 with TRBJ2-3, with D possibly matching TRBD1 (7 bases). Trimming removed 4 bases from V and 0 bases from J, with 17 bases in between. Germline V CDR1 and CDR2: MGHRA, YSYEKL. CDR3 length equals 17 residues. The CDR3 region is CASSLLTAGGSTDTQYF. The CDR3 DNA sequence: TGCGCCAGCAGCCTACTTACGGCAGGGGGGAGCACAGATACGCAGTATTTT.

J is TRBJ2-1 and V is TRBV30; TRBD1 or TRBD2 may be the D gene (6 bases each). V dropped 0 bases and J dropped 0 bases, with 12 bases sitting between them. CDR3 size: 16 residues. Germline V gives CDR1 GTSNPN, CDR2 SVGIG (reference sequence). The CDR3 region is CAWSVRGRGSYNEQFF. The CDR3 DNA reads as TGTGCCTGGAGTGTACGGGGGCGGGGCTCCTACAATGAGCAGTTCTTC.

This clone was observed a few times. This chain links TRBV10-3 with TRBJ1-5, with D uncertain. V was pared by 2 bases and J by 2 bases, with 7 bases between. The CDR3 spans 14 residues. The germline gives CDR1 ENHRY, CDR2 SYGVKD. The CDR3 reads CAISESGGNQPQHF. DNA of the CDR3: TGTGCCATCAGTGAGAGTGGCGGCAATCAGCCCCAGCATTTT.

This clone turned up a few times. V and J are TRBV6-5 and TRBJ1-1; tentative D call: TRBD1 (5 bases). The germline V gene has CDR1 MNHEY and CDR2 SVGAGI. The CDR3 extends over 15 amino acids. V was clipped by 8 bases and J by 1 base, with 17 bases between them. The DNA of the CDR3 is TGTGCCAGCCGAATGACGGGCGGGGGGAACACTGAAGCTTTCTTT. It encodes CASRMTGGGNTEAFF.

The CDR3, as DNA: TGTGCCAGTAGGACGCTAGCGGGAGGTTACAATGAGCAGTTCTTC. Its translation: CASRTLAGGYNEQFF. The genes are TRBV19 and TRBJ2-1, with 11 positions matching TRBD2. From germline, CDR1 is LNHDA and CDR2 SQIVND (reference sequence). This CDR3 region has 15 residues. V gave up 6 bases and J gave up 4 bases; unmatched junction bases: 5.

The CDR3 DNA follows: TGTGCCAGCAGTGAAAGGGGGGGAGGGAGAGCTAACTATGGCTACACCTTC. Translation: CASSERGGGRANYGYTF. This sequence joins TRBV6-1 and TRBJ1-2; a possible D gene is TRBD1 (6 bases). Germline V CDR1 and CDR2: MNHNS, SASEGT. V lost 2 bases, J lost 0 bases, and 16 bases lay in between. The CDR3 is made up of 17 amino acids.

The chain uses TRBV6-1 and TRBJ1-1; D call uncertain. The CDR3 contains 15 residues. Germline-derived CDR1 and CDR2 are MNHNS and SASEGT. V lost 2 bases to trimming and J lost 1 base, with 11 bases between them. The CDR3 nucleotides are TGTGCCAGCAGTGAACGGGGAGCTGGGAACACTGAAGCTTTCTTT. As protein: CASSERGAGNTEAFF.

V usage is TRBV5-5 and J usage is TRBJ1-6, with no clear D. V lost 0 bases and J lost 10, with 17 bases in between. The germline CDR1 and CDR2 sequences are SGHKS and YYEKEE (reference sequence). This CDR3 contains 16 residues. The chain's CDR3 is CASSLDLVGGRSPLHF. The CDR3 DNA sequence: TGTGCCAGCAGCTTGGATTTGGTAGGTGGTCGGTCACCCCTCCACTTT.

The chain uses TRBV19 and TRBJ1-1, with D possibly TRBD1 on 6 matching bases. V lost 6 bases and J lost 0, with 8 bases in between. CDR1 and CDR2 (germline): LNHDA, SQIVND (reference sequence). This CDR3 is built from 13 residues. The CDR3 sequence: CASSRTVNTEAFF. CDR3 nucleotide sequence: TGTGCCAGTAGCCGGACAGTGAACACTGAAGCTTTCTTT.

The chain couples TRBV7-9 to TRBJ1-4, with D unclear. This CDR3 comprises 16 residues. V was pared by 5 bases and J by 0 bases, with 13 bases between. The germline CDR1 and CDR2 sequences are SEHNR and FQNEAQ (reference sequence). The CDR3 spells CASSRRTASTNEKLFF. The DNA for the CDR3 is TGTGCCAGCAGCAGGCGGACGGCTTCAACTAATGAAAAACTGTTTTTT.

The chain carries TRBV11-3 and TRBJ2-7; D is unresolved. The CDR3 runs to 12 residues. Trimming pared 5 bases from V and 2 bases from J, leaving 7 bases between. The germline gives CDR1 SGHNT, CDR2 YENEEA. In DNA, the CDR3 is TGTGCCAGCAGCCTAAGGACCTACGAGCAGTACTTC. Residues: CASSLRTYEQYF. The full variable domain, with the rest looked up from reference TRBV11-3 and TRBJ2-7, is EAGVVQSPRYKIIEKKQPVAFWCNPISGHNTLYWYLQNLGQGPELLIRYENEEAVDDSQLPKDRFSAERLKGVDSTLKIQPAELGDSAVYLCASSLRTYEQYFGPGTRLTVT.

V gene TRBV7-2 combines with J gene TRBJ2-2; no definite D call. The germline CDR1 and CDR2 sequences are SGHTA and FQGNSA. The V end was cut by 2 bases, the J end by 1 base, with 5 bases between. The CDR3 is 14 amino acids. DNA for the CDR3: TGTGCCAGCAGCTTAATGGGGAACACCGGGGAGCTGTTTTTT. It translates to CASSLMGNTGELFF.

This sequence joins TRBV7-3 and TRBJ2-7, with 8 bases that match TRBD2. The CDR3 spans 13 residues. With 3 bases clipped from V and 7 bases from J, the junction kept 5 bases outside the gene matches. The germline V gene encodes CDR1 SGHTA and CDR2 FQGTGA. The CDR3 region has the DNA TGTGCCAGCAGCTTGTTGGCGGGGGGAGAGCAGTACTTC. Residues: CASSLLAGGEQYF.

This sequence joins TRBV18 and TRBJ2-7, with D maybe TRBD2 (5 bases). The germline V and J ends were trimmed by 3 bases and 13 bases, with 13 bases remaining between them. Germline loops: CDR1 KGHSH, CDR2 LQKENI. CDR3 length equals 11 residues. The CDR3 nucleotides read TGTGCCAGCTCACCGGGAGCTGGGAGTTACTTC. It is translated as CASSPGAGSYF.

This chain connects TRBV2 to TRBJ1-5; 8 positions match TRBD1. The CDR3 totals 15 residues. CDR1 and CDR2 (germline): SNHLY, FYNNEI. After removal of 6 bases from V and 3 bases from J, the junction contained 7 bases not matched to a gene. Written as DNA, the CDR3 is TGTGCCAGCAGCGTGGACAGGGCGGCCAATCAGCCCCAGCATTTT. Protein sequence: CASSVDRAANQPQHF.

V and J are TRBV28 and TRBJ2-2; D might be TRBD1 or TRBD2, each matching 5 bases. This CDR3 has 14 residues. The germline V and J ends were trimmed by 10 bases and 3 bases, with 15 bases remaining between them. The germline gives CDR1 MDHEN, CDR2 SYDVKM. Here the CDR3 DNA reads TGTGCCACCAAAGGGGACCCCCACACCGGGGAGCTGTTTTTT. This codes for CATKGDPHTGELFF.

The chain employs TRBV27 and TRBJ2-3; the match to TRBD2 covers 14 bases. With V trimmed by 5 bases and J by 6 bases, 25 bases remained unmatched. The CDR3 extends over 22 amino acids. Per germline, CDR1 MNHEY and CDR2 SMNVEV (reference sequence). CDR3 protein: CASSTPGLAGEGRGPVFDTQYF. The CDR3 DNA follows: TGTGCCAGCAGTACCCCGGGACTAGCGGGAGAGGGCCGCGGGCCCGTTTTCGATACGCAGTATTTT.

The V call is TRBV2, the J call TRBJ2-1, with D maybe TRBD1 (6 bases). The germline gives CDR1 SNHLY, CDR2 FYNNEI. V lost 8 bases and J 15 bases, leaving 20 bases between the germline ends. The CDR3 loop spans 12 amino acids. CDR3 amino acids: CASQTSRGSGFF. CDR3 DNA sequence: TGTGCCAGCCAAACCTCCAGGGGCAGCGGGTTCTTC.

The chain combines TRBV2 with TRBJ2-1; 9 positions agree with TRBD1. The junction had 5 bases not matched to a gene; V was cut back by 6 bases and J by 2 bases. The CDR3 spans 15 residues. Germline CDR1 reads SNHLY; CDR2 reads FYNNEI. The CDR3 nucleotides are TGTGCCAGCAGCGCTACAGGGGGCGCCTACAATGAGCAGTTCTTC. This translates into CASSATGGAYNEQFF. Variable domain in full (rest from reference TRBV2 and TRBJ2-1): EPEVTQTPSHQVTQMGQEVILRCVPISNHLYFYWYRQILGQKVEFLVSFYNNEISEKSEIFDDQFSVERPDGSNFTLKIRSTKLEDSAMYFCASSATGGAYNEQFFGPGTRLTVL.

This chain connects TRBV27 to TRBJ2-4; 7 positions agree with TRBD1. Germline trimming cut 3 bases from V and 8 bases from J; bases unmatched to any gene: 7. This CDR3 is 14 amino acids long. Germline CDR1 is MNHEY and CDR2 is SMNVEV (reference sequence). The CDR3 loop is CASSLFSQGDIQYF. CDR3 DNA sequence: TGTGCCAGCAGTTTGTTCTCTCAGGGGGACATTCAGTACTTC.

The chain carries TRBV11-3 and TRBJ2-3; tentatively, D is TRBD1 or TRBD2 (5 bases each). Trimming cost V 4 bases and J 1 base, with 15 bases left between them. The CDR3 runs 16 residues. Germline assignment: CDR1 SGHNT and CDR2 YENEEA. This chain's CDR3 is CASSSRWGSGTDTQYF. In DNA, the CDR3 is TGTGCCAGCAGCTCTCGTTGGGGGAGTGGCACAGATACGCAGTATTTT.

V gene TRBV6-5 combines with J gene TRBJ1-2, with D perhaps TRBD1 (5 bases). The CDR3 is made up of 13 amino acids. Trimming took 5 bases from V and 6 from J, leaving 13 bases between them. The germline CDR1 and CDR2 sequences are MNHEY and SVGAGI. CDR3 in amino acids: CASSRGTANGYTF. CDR3 bases: TGTGCCAGCAGTCGGGGGACGGCGAATGGCTACACCTTC.

The chain has TRBV13 and TRBJ2-3; perhaps TRBD1 as D (6 bases). The CDR3 extends over 17 amino acids. Germline V gives CDR1 PRHDT, CDR2 FYEKMQ (reference sequence). V shed 10 bases and J shed 5 bases, with 28 bases lying between them. The CDR3 DNA is TGTGCCACTTCGCGGACAGACTCACAATGGGTTGGAGATACGCAGTATTTT. Translated, it gives CATSRTDSQWVGDTQYF.

The CDR3 region has the DNA TGTGCCAGCAGCCCTGGGACTAGCGGGGAGGTAGAGACCCAGTACTTC. Its translation is CASSPGTSGEVETQYF. The genes are TRBV11-2 and TRBJ2-5, with 13 bases aligning to TRBD2. Per germline, CDR1 SGHAT and CDR2 FQNNGV. There are 16 residues in the CDR3. J lost 4 bases, V lost 5 bases, and 7 bases had no gene match.

This clone has a single count. The J gene is TRBJ2-5, the V gene TRBV2; 9 bases agree with TRBD2. The germline V gene encodes CDR1 SNHLY and CDR2 FYNNEI. The CDR3 extends over 17 amino acids. V gave up 1 base and J gave up 5 bases; unmatched junction bases: 11. The CDR3 bases are TGTGCCAGCAGTGAAGATGGAGTAGCGGGAGTCGGTGAGACCCAGTACTTC. It codes for CASSEDGVAGVGETQYF.

The rearrangement joins TRBV7-3 to TRBJ2-2; 12 bases align to TRBD2. V shed 6 bases and J 1 base; nucleotides not matched to a gene: 3. The CDR3 consists of 16 residues. Germline V gene sequence: CDR1 SGHTA, CDR2 FQGTGA. CDR3 DNA sequence: TGTGCCAGCAGTCTAGCGGGAGGGCGGAACACCGGGGAGCTGTTTTTT. The encoded protein is CASSLAGGRNTGELFF.

This chain links TRBV19 with TRBJ1-5; TRBD1 matches 10 bases. Trimming took 4 bases from V and 2 from J; bases not matched to a gene: 8. Germline CDR1 reads LNHDA; CDR2 reads SQIVND (reference sequence). The CDR3 length is 17 residues. The CDR3 region has the DNA TGTGCCAGTAGTACTCCCGCCGGGACAGGGGGCAATCAGCCCCAGCATTTT. Its protein product is CASSTPAGTGGNQPQHF.

The genes are TRBV11-2 and TRBJ1-5; D remains ambiguous. Germline V CDR1 and CDR2: SGHAT, FQNNGV. The CDR3 spans 13 residues. The ends were cut back, 0 bases at V and 7 bases at J, with 7 bases in the middle. CDR3 bases: TGTGCCAGCAGCTTAGAGTTCGGGCAGCCCCAGCATTTT. Its translation: CASSLEFGQPQHF.